Shown below are 32 T cell receptor beta chains from a single sample sequenced in a study of T cells in localized non-small cell lung cancer. Sequenced by immunoSEQ multiplex PCR; TCRdb stores in-frame clones only, minus some. The sample has some 1,300 clones, roughly 24% seen once; the top ten hold roughly 10%. The sequences come from normal lung tissue next to the tumor, collected before any cancer treatment. These receptors all come from a male donor aged 60 or over with stage I lung adenocarcinoma.

This clone is deemed large. The rearrangement uses TRBV28 and TRBJ1-2; the D gene is possibly TRBD1 (5 bases). The germline CDR1 and CDR2 sequences are MDHEN and SYDVKM. The CDR3 has 16 amino acids. V was trimmed by 4 bases and J by 1 base, leaving 16 bases between them. CDR3 coding DNA: TGTGCCAGCAGTTCTAATATGGGGGATTATAACTATGGCTACACCTTC. Translating gives CASSSNMGDYNYGYTF.

A few counts support this clone. The chain couples TRBV9 to TRBJ1-2; TRBD1 agrees at 7 bases. CDR3 length equals 13 residues. The germline gives CDR1 SGDLS, CDR2 YYNGEE. V lost 6 bases to trimming and J lost 4 bases; unmatched junction nucleotides: 6. CDR3 sequence: CASTVRGTYGYTF. The CDR3 DNA reads as TGTGCCAGCACGGTCAGGGGGACCTATGGCTACACCTTC.

This clone was seen a few times. The chain links TRBV6-8 to TRBJ2-1, with 8 positions matching TRBD1. The ends lost 5 bases at V and 8 bases at J; junction bases unmatched: 8. This CDR3 spans 14 amino acids. Germline V CDR1 and CDR2: MNHGY, SAAAGT. CDR3: CASSRTGWMYEQFF. The CDR3 nucleotides are TGTGCCAGCAGTCGGACAGGGTGGATGTATGAGCAGTTCTTC.

The sample holds a few counts of this clone. The chain employs TRBV11-3 and TRBJ2-7; 9 bases align to TRBD1. The V gene's germline CDR1 is SGHNT and CDR2 YENEEA. This CDR3 is built from 14 residues. With V trimmed by 5 bases and J by 5 bases, 7 bases remained unmatched. The CDR3 DNA follows: TGTGCCAGCAGCCAAGGGGACAGGGTCAACGAGCAGTACTTC. It specifies CASSQGDRVNEQYF.

The chain uses TRBV19 and TRBJ2-5, with 8 positions matching TRBD1. V lost 4 bases, J lost 4 bases, and 5 bases stayed unmatched. Germline values: CDR1 LNHDA, CDR2 SQIVND (reference sequence). This CDR3 has 14 residues. The CDR3 loop reads CASSTTGGRETQYF. Here the CDR3 DNA reads TGTGCCAGTAGTACCACAGGGGGACGAGAGACCCAGTACTTC. The variable domain in full, with the rest retrieved from reference TRBV19 and TRBJ2-5, is DGGITQSPKYLFRKEGQNVTLSCEQNLNHDAMYWYRQDPGQGLRLIYYSQIVNDFQKGDIAEGYSVSREKKESFPLTVTSAQKNPTAFYLCASSTTGGRETQYFGPGTRLLVL.

V and J are TRBV11-3 and TRBJ1-1; 9 bases are shared with TRBD1. This CDR3 is built from 14 residues. With V trimmed by 5 bases and J by 6 bases, 7 bases remained unmatched. Germline assignment: CDR1 SGHNT and CDR2 YENEEA. The CDR3 bases are TGTGCCAGCAGCCCGGGACAGGGTTTTCCTGAAGCTTTCTTT. Its translation is CASSPGQGFPEAFF.

This clone was observed a few times. The V call is TRBV11-3, the J call TRBJ2-3, with D unresolved. The CDR3 is 15 amino acids. Germline CDR1 is SGHNT and CDR2 is YENEEA. Trimming stripped 5 bases from V and 1 base from J, with 13 bases between. The CDR3 reads CASSPRVGGTDTQYF. The CDR3 nucleotides are TGTGCCAGCAGCCCCCGGGTGGGTGGCACAGATACGCAGTATTTT.

This clone is deemed medium-sized. The J gene is TRBJ2-1, the V gene TRBV11-3; D is possibly TRBD2 (5 bases). The CDR3 runs to 14 residues. Trimming left V 1 base short and J 5 bases short, with 9 bases between. From germline, CDR1 is SGHNT and CDR2 YENEEA. The CDR3 sequence is CASSLGGDDNEQFF. The CDR3 DNA is TGTGCCAGCAGCTTAGGGGGAGACGACAATGAGCAGTTCTTC.

The chain is built from TRBV28 and TRBJ1-2; D gene unclear. CDR1 and CDR2 (germline): MDHEN, SYDVKM. The ends were cut back, 1 base at V and 4 bases at J, with 7 bases in the middle. The CDR3 length is 13 residues. Here the CDR3 DNA reads TGTGCCAGCAGTTTATCGGGAGGCTATGGCTACACCTTC. This encodes CASSLSGGYGYTF.

The chain recombines TRBV18 with TRBJ2-3; TRBD2 matches 7 bases. The CDR3 has 13 amino acids. Trimming removed 6 bases from V and 0 bases from J; junction bases left unmatched: 0. Per the germline V gene, CDR1 is KGHSH and CDR2 is LQKENI. The CDR3 sequence is CASSGGSTDTQYF. The DNA for the CDR3 is TGTGCCAGCTCCGGGGGGAGCACAGATACGCAGTATTTT.

This clone turned up a few times. One end of the junction varies from germline; a read error may be responsible. The V call is TRBV6-8, the J call TRBJ2-2; D remains ambiguous. Germline CDR1 MNHGY, CDR2 SAAAGT. This CDR3 region has 14 residues. In DNA form, the CDR3 reads TGTGCCAGCAGTGACTCCCCGGATACCGGGGAGCTGTTTTTT. Encoded protein: CASSDSPDTGELFF.

The genes are TRBV6-8 and TRBJ1-1; a weak D match, TRBD1 (5 bases). The germline CDR1 and CDR2 sequences are MNHGY and SAAAGT. The CDR3 has 12 amino acids. Trimming removed 6 bases at V and 4 bases at J, with 9 bases between. Here the CDR3 DNA reads TGTGCCAGCAGAAAGGGGAGCACTGAAGCTTTCTTT. Its translation is CASRKGSTEAFF.

This clone appeared a few times. This chain connects TRBV11-3 to TRBJ2-1, with 8 positions matching TRBD2. J gave up 4 bases and V 0 bases, and 2 bases lay outside the gene matches. Germline V gives CDR1 SGHNT, CDR2 YENEEA. This CDR3 is 15 amino acids long. The CDR3 loop is CASSLDGTRYNEQFF. CDR3 sequence (DNA): TGTGCCAGCAGCTTAGACGGGACTAGGTACAATGAGCAGTTCTTC.

Judged by abundance, this clone is medium-sized (0.01 to 0.1%). The rearrangement uses TRBV11-3 and TRBJ2-6; no definite D call. V lost 1 base, J lost 2 bases, and 15 bases lay in between. The CDR3 has 18 amino acids. The V gene's germline CDR1 is SGHNT and CDR2 YENEEA. In nucleotides, the CDR3 is TGTGCCAGCAGCTTAGTGTGGGAAGGGTTCACTGGGGCCAACGTCCTGACTTTC. Protein sequence: CASSLVWEGFTGANVLTF.

This clone is classed as large. V gene TRBV9 combines with J gene TRBJ2-7; 8 bases map to TRBD1. Germline-derived CDR1 and CDR2 are SGDLS and YYNGEE. This CDR3 comprises 13 residues. V shed 6 bases and J 6 bases; nucleotides not matched to a gene: 8. The CDR3 loop is CASTRTGQGEQYF. Written as DNA, the CDR3 is TGTGCCAGCACAAGGACAGGGCAGGGCGAGCAGTACTTC. Complete variable domain (other parts from reference TRBV9 and TRBJ2-7): DSGVTQTPKHLITATGQRVTLRCSPRSGDLSVYWYQQSLDQGLQFLIQYYNGEERAKGNILERFSAQQFPDLHSELNLSSLELGDSALYFCASTRTGQGEQYFGPGTRLTVT.

The chain combines TRBV19 with TRBJ2-7, with TRBD2 matching 8 bases. J was trimmed by 3 bases and V by 4 bases; bases with no gene match: 14. Germline V lookup: CDR1 LNHDA, CDR2 SQIVND (reference sequence). CDR3 size: 17 residues. This CDR3 is CASSSLPGGERVYEQYF. In nucleotides, the CDR3 is TGTGCCAGTAGTAGTCTCCCGGGAGGGGAGCGGGTCTACGAGCAGTACTTC. Supplemented by reference TRBV19 and TRBJ2-7, the full variable domain reads DGGITQSPKYLFRKEGQNVTLSCEQNLNHDAMYWYRQDPGQGLRLIYYSQIVNDFQKGDIAEGYSVSREKKESFPLTVTSAQKNPTAFYLCASSSLPGGERVYEQYFGPGTRLTVT.

This clone showed up just a few times. This chain connects TRBV11-3 to TRBJ1-6, with 7 bases fitting TRBD1. The CDR3 has 15 amino acids. Trimming at V came to 5 bases and at J to 10 bases, leaving 11 bases not matched to a gene. Per germline, CDR1 SGHNT and CDR2 YENEEA. Written as DNA, the CDR3 is TGTGCCAGCAGCCAGACAGGGAACGAGGAGTCACCCCTCCACTTT. It is translated as CASSQTGNEESPLHF.

The J gene is TRBJ2-1, the V gene TRBV15, with 9 bases identical to TRBD1. CDR1 and CDR2 from the germline V gene are LNHNV and YYDKDF (reference sequence). This CDR3 is built from 16 residues. V lost 1 base, J lost 4 bases, and 5 bases stayed unmatched. The CDR3 here is CATSRAGTGTYNEQFF. CDR3 nucleotides: TGTGCCACCAGCAGAGCCGGGACAGGGACGTACAATGAGCAGTTCTTC.

This chain uses TRBV6-8 with TRBJ1-1; 7 nucleotides match TRBD1. V lost 10 bases to trimming and J lost 3 bases; unmatched junction nucleotides: 11. The V gene's germline CDR1 is MNHGY and CDR2 SAAAGT. The CDR3 runs 14 residues. In nucleotides, the CDR3 is TGTGCCATCGGATCACAGGGGTTGGACACTGAAGCTTTCTTT. This sequence encodes CAIGSQGLDTEAFF.

The chain recombines TRBV9 with TRBJ1-2; 10 nucleotides agree with TRBD1. The CDR3 spans 15 residues. Germline V gene data show CDR1 as SGDLS and CDR2 as YYNGEE. V dropped 5 bases and J dropped 3; count of bases not matched to a gene: 7. CDR3 loop: CASSEAGTGDYGYTF. The CDR3 DNA is TGTGCCAGCAGTGAGGCCGGGACAGGGGACTATGGCTACACCTTC.

The rearrangement links TRBV11-3 to TRBJ2-3; TRBD2 agrees at 16 bases. The CDR3 runs 17 residues. With 5 bases clipped from V and 2 bases from J, the junction kept 4 bases outside the gene matches. CDR1 and CDR2 (germline): SGHNT, YENEEA. DNA of the CDR3: TGTGCCAGCAGCCCCGGGACTAGCGGGGGGGTCACAGATACGCAGTATTTT. Its translation: CASSPGTSGGVTDTQYF.

The chain uses TRBV29-1 and TRBJ2-3; 9 bases fit TRBD2. The germline gives CDR1 SQVTM, CDR2 ANQGSEA. J lost 3 bases, V lost 4 bases, and 2 bases had no gene match. The CDR3 has 13 amino acids. CDR3 amino acids: CSVGAGGTDTQYF. The CDR3 region has the DNA TGCAGCGTTGGAGCGGGAGGAACAGATACGCAGTATTTT.

V is TRBV11-3 and J is TRBJ2-7; 9 bases are a match to TRBD2. The CDR3 consists of 17 residues. Trimming cost V 3 bases and J 0 bases; bases outside gene matches: 9. The germline V gene encodes CDR1 SGHNT and CDR2 YENEEA. The CDR3 nucleotides read TGTGCCAGCAGCTTGGCCGGGGCGGGAGGGAGCTCCTACGAGCAGTACTTC. Protein: CASSLAGAGGSSYEQYF. Full variable domain (missing parts from reference TRBV11-3 and TRBJ2-7): EAGVVQSPRYKIIEKKQPVAFWCNPISGHNTLYWYLQNLGQGPELLIRYENEEAVDDSQLPKDRFSAERLKGVDSTLKIQPAELGDSAVYLCASSLAGAGGSSYEQYFGPGTRLTVT.

The V gene is TRBV6-8, the J gene TRBJ1-5; a possible D gene is TRBD1 (5 bases). Germline V gene sequence: CDR1 MNHGY, CDR2 SAAAGT. This CDR3 region has 13 residues. Between the trimmed V and J ends, which lost 3 bases and 5 bases, there was a span of 8 bases. The CDR3 sequence is CASSYMGDQPQHF. The CDR3 coding sequence is TGTGCCAGCAGTTATATGGGGGATCAGCCCCAGCATTTT.

The V and J genes are TRBV11-3 and TRBJ2-5, with TRBD2 as a possible D gene (5 bases). CDR3 size: 15 residues. Germline V lookup: CDR1 SGHNT, CDR2 YENEEA. The germline V and J ends were trimmed by 2 bases and 5 bases, with 15 bases remaining between them. CDR3 sequence: CASSLSSRRGETQYF. The CDR3 DNA reads TGTGCCAGCAGCTTAAGCTCCCGGAGAGGGGAGACCCAGTACTTC. The whole variable domain, filled in from reference TRBV11-3 and TRBJ2-5, reads EAGVVQSPRYKIIEKKQPVAFWCNPISGHNTLYWYLQNLGQGPELLIRYENEEAVDDSQLPKDRFSAERLKGVDSTLKIQPAELGDSAVYLCASSLSSRRGETQYFGPGTRLLVL.

The V and J genes are TRBV28 and TRBJ1-5; D remains unclear. This CDR3 region has 13 residues. The germline V gene encodes CDR1 MDHEN and CDR2 SYDVKM. V was shortened by 7 bases and J by 8 bases, with 15 bases between the two germline ends. The CDR3 protein is CASNPTLREPQHF. CDR3 DNA sequence: TGTGCCAGCAACCCGACCCTCCGGGAGCCCCAGCATTTT.

J is TRBJ1-5 and V is TRBV29-1, with unresolved D. The CDR3 contains 12 residues. Trimming shortened V by 4 bases and J by 2 bases, and 6 bases separated the two germline ends. Germline assignment: CDR1 SQVTM and CDR2 ANQGSEA. The CDR3 DNA reads as TGCAGCGTTGGGGTCCGCAATCAGCCCCAGCATTTT. As protein: CSVGVRNQPQHF.

The V gene is TRBV28, the J gene TRBJ1-3, with a weak D call TRBD1 (6 bases). V was shortened by 9 bases and J by 7 bases, with 19 bases between the two germline ends. The CDR3 length is 14 residues. Germline V gene data show CDR1 as MDHEN and CDR2 as SYDVKM. CDR3 protein: CASFRGSTGNTIYF. DNA of the CDR3: TGTGCCAGTTTCAGGGGTTCCACGGGGAACACCATATATTTT.

This clone showed up just once. The genes are TRBV30 and TRBJ2-3; 12 bases are a match to TRBD2. J lost 5 bases, V lost 1 base, and 10 bases had no gene match. The CDR3 has 17 amino acids. CDR1 and CDR2 (germline): GTSNPN, SVGIG (reference sequence). DNA for the CDR3: TGTGCCTGGAGTGACCCCCTAGCGGGAGGGCCCGTAGATACGCAGTATTTT. Its protein is CAWSDPLAGGPVDTQYF.

The V gene is TRBV15, the J gene TRBJ2-6; possible D gene TRBD2, 5 bases. Germline V lookup: CDR1 LNHNV, CDR2 YYDKDF (reference sequence). The CDR3 length is 15 residues. V was pared by 8 bases and J by 2 bases, with 13 bases between. CDR3 sequence reads: CATHAPGAGANVLTF. The CDR3 nucleotides read TGTGCCACCCACGCCCCCGGGGCTGGGGCCAACGTCCTGACTTTC.

V gene TRBV6-1 combines with J gene TRBJ2-1; D may correspond to TRBD1 or TRBD2 (5 bases each). This CDR3 comprises 14 residues. Trimming took off 1 base at V and 6 bases at J, with 10 bases between the two ends. Germline V gene lookup returns CDR1 MNHNS and CDR2 SASEGT. This CDR3 reads CASSEGGFGNEQFF. The CDR3, as DNA: TGTGCCAGCAGTGAAGGGGGGTTCGGCAATGAGCAGTTCTTC.

Only one count was recorded for this clone. The chain recombines TRBV29-1 with TRBJ2-7; 7 positions match TRBD2. The germline gives CDR1 SQVTM, CDR2 ANQGSEA. The length of the CDR3 is 14 residues. The junction had 8 bases not matched to a gene; V was cut back by 3 bases and J by 3 bases. The CDR3 nucleotides read TGCAGCGTTGAGGGGGGAGGGACGGACTACGAGCAGTACTTC. This translates into CSVEGGGTDYEQYF.